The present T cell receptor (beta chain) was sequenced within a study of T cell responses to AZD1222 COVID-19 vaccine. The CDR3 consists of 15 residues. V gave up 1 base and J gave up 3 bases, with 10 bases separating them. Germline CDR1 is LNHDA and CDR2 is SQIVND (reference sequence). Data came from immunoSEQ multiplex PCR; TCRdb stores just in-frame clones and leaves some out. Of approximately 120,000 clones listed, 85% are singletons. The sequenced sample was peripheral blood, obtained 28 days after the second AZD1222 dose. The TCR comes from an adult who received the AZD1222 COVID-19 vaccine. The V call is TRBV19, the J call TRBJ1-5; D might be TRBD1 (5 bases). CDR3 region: CASSIGSGINQPQHF. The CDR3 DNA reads TGTGCCAGTAGTATAGGTTCAGGGATCAATCAGCCCCAGCATTTT.